Following are 9 T cell receptor beta chains from one sample sequenced in a study of regulatory T cells in long-lasting Graves disease. Both iRepertoire HTBI primers and Arm-PCR of CDR3 regions were used to build the TCR beta libraries. TCRdb processed the multiplex PCR reads anew with MiXCR; each CDR3 protein has one entry. This sample has about 460,000 distinct CDR3 sequences, with about 14% found just once. As to time point: newly diagnosed GD, antithyroid drugs for less than 3 months. Researchers made the TCR library from RNA that was extracted from PBMCs. The data were also submitted as part of a second study, on T cells in Graves' hyperthyroidism and ophthalmopathy.

Sequencing used peripheral blood mononuclear cells (PBMCs), obtained at new diagnosis, from a patient treated with antithyroid drugs. The receptors originated from a woman aged 45-65 years with Graves disease.

This clonotype was seen ten or more times. The chain has TRBV12-3 or TRBV12-4 and TRBJ2-7; 7 nucleotides agree with TRBD1. V shed 6 bases, J shed 7 bases, and the junction held 6 bases outside the gene matches. The CDR3 spans 12 residues. The CDR3 nucleotides read TGTGCCAGCAGCCGGACAGGTTCAGAGCAGTACTTC. This translates into CASSRTGSEQYF.

The V gene is TRBV13, the J gene TRBJ2-3; D possibly matches TRBD1 or TRBD2 (5 bases each). This CDR3 contains 19 residues. CDR1 and CDR2 (germline): PRHDT, FYEKMQ (reference sequence). The V gene lost 5 bases and the J gene lost 2 bases, with 26 bases spanning the gap. The CDR3 here is CASSGTTEDPRDTTDTQYF. The DNA of the CDR3 is TGTGCCAGCAGCGGAACGACAGAGGACCCCCGGGATACCACAGATACGCAGTATTTT.

The table lists this clonotype with many counts. The chain carries TRBV3-1 and TRBJ1-1; 10 nucleotides agree with TRBD1. The CDR3 is made up of 14 amino acids. Germline CDR1 and CDR2: LGHDT and YNNKEL (reference sequence). V lost 7 bases to trimming and J lost 3 bases; unmatched junction nucleotides: 5. This CDR3 is CASTTGTGDTEAFF. In nucleotides, the CDR3 is TGTGCCAGCACGACCGGGACAGGGGACACTGAAGCTTTCTTT.

This clonotype occurred many times. The V and J genes are TRBV18 and TRBJ2-5; D not certain. Germline V gives CDR1 KGHSH, CDR2 LQKENI. The ends were cut back, 6 bases at V and 5 bases at J, with 10 bases in the middle. The CDR3 totals 12 residues. CDR3 residues: CASSPKGETQYF. Here the CDR3 DNA reads TGTGCCAGCTCTCCAAAGGGCGAGACCCAGTACTTC. Combining the CDR3 with reference TRBV18 and TRBJ2-5 gives the whole variable domain NAGVMQNPRHLVRRRGQEARLRCSPMKGHSHVYWYRQLPEEGLKFMVYLQKENIIDESGMPKERFSAEFPKEGPSILRIQQVVRGDSAAYFCASSPKGETQYFGPGTRLLVL.

This clonotype was seen ten or more times. The CDR3 region has the DNA TGTGCCAGCAGATACGGCAATGAGCAGTTCTTC. This gives the protein CASRYGNEQFF. The V gene is TRBV28, the J gene TRBJ2-1, with D unclear. This CDR3 has 11 amino acids. V was clipped by 6 bases and J by 6 bases, with 6 bases between them. Germline V gene sequence: CDR1 MDHEN, CDR2 SYDVKM.

The table lists this clonotype with a few counts. The rearrangement joins TRBV20-1 to TRBJ2-7; 11 nucleotides match TRBD1. Germline-derived CDR1 and CDR2 are DFQATT and SNEGSKA (reference sequence). V lost 4 bases and J lost 6; bases outside the gene matches: 14. The CDR3 length is 16 residues. The CDR3 coding sequence is TGCAGTGCTACTCTTACTCGGACAGGGGGCCGGGCCGAGCAGTACTTC. Residues: CSATLTRTGGRAEQYF.

About this clonotype itself: This may be a read error, as it is one base from a much larger clone. CDR3 DNA sequence: TGTGCCAGCAGGCCCGGGACAGGGAACACAGATACGCAGTATTTT. It encodes CASRPGTGNTDTQYF. The V gene is TRBV9, the J gene TRBJ2-3; 9 positions agree with TRBD1. After removal of 5 bases from V and 2 bases from J, the junction contained 6 bases not matched to a gene. CDR3 length: 15 residues. Germline loops: CDR1 SGDLS, CDR2 YYNGEE.

CDR3 sequence reads: CAWSMTAPYEQYF. The CDR3 DNA reads TGTGCCTGGAGTATGACAGCACCCTACGAGCAGTACTTC. V and J are TRBV30 and TRBJ2-7; D is possibly TRBD1 (5 bases). CDR1 is GTSNPN, CDR2 SVGIG, per germline (reference sequence). Trimming stripped 2 bases from V and 2 bases from J, with 10 bases between. This CDR3 spans 13 amino acids.

Concerning this clonotype itself: Lacking the conserved final phenylalanine or tryptophan, this CDR3 likely reflects a read error. This chain uses TRBV9 with TRBJ2-3; 15 nucleotides agree with TRBD2. Germline-derived CDR1 and CDR2 are SGDLS and YYNGEE. The CDR3 is 15 amino acids. The trim removed 3 bases at V and 6 bases at J, leaving 2 bases unmatched. The DNA for the CDR3 is TGTGCCAGCAGCGCGGGACTAGCGGGAGGTGATACGCAGTATTGT. It is translated as CASSAGLAGGDTQYC.